This T cell receptor (beta chain) was sequenced for a study of T-cell memory formation after mild COVID-19. Study in general: Across donors, TCR clusters were largely donor specific.

Study conclusions and caveats: Certain responding clones were present in pre-infection memory, suggesting participation of cross-reactive memory. CD4+ clones that contracted lay mainly in CM and EM; CD8+ ones lay in EMRA.

This clonotype was seen more than once but under ten times. What it binds is unknown. The CDR3 totals 15 residues. Between the trimmed V and J ends, which lost 5 bases and 1 base, there was a span of 12 bases. Germline V gene data show CDR1 as SGHVS and CDR2 as FNYEAQ. 5'RACE primed at constant segments yielded TCR alpha and TCR beta cDNA libraries bearing sample barcodes and UMIs. TCRdb re-analysed the 5' RACE reads in MiXCR, keeping a single row per CDR3 protein. The data hold under 250,000 distinct CDR3 sequences, with roughly 14% observed a single time. The rearrangement links TRBV7-6 to TRBJ1-5; D is undetermined. The sequence derives from an adult woman who had mild COVID-19 (a few samples of this study predate the infection). Cell type and time point are not known. The sample comprised PBMCs or a T cell subset sorted from them (not recorded which). The CDR3 nucleotides are TGTGCCAGCAGCCTAAGCGGGTCCAGCAATCAGCCCCAGCATTTT. As protein: CASSLSGSSNQPQHF.